Reported below is one TCR beta chain. Trimming left V 8 bases short and J 4 bases short, with 14 bases between. This CDR3 has 14 residues. Per the germline V gene, CDR1 is SGHAT and CDR2 is FQNNGV. The data originate from a study of shared clonotypes between healthy human individuals. In the naive CD8 group, cells lacked CD45RO and were positively selected for CCR7, so terminally differentiated effector memory CD45RA+ cells were left out. The study ran the assay at deep level. Sorted-subset replicate PCR reactions were performed with about 200 ng DNA, corresponding to roughly 31,000 T cell genomes. Using immunoSEQ multiplex PCR, the repertoire was profiled, and TCRdb retains in-frame clones only, with some absent. The sample holds about 2 million clones, about 95% seen once.

Sequenced: naive CD8+ T cells sorted from blood. The sequence came from a man aged 18 to 30 in good health. The chain joins TRBV11-2 to TRBJ2-2; TRBD2 is a possible D gene (5 bases). As DNA, the CDR3 is TGTGCCAGCGGACTGCCCCGGCGCACCGGGGAGCTGTTTTTT. It yields the protein CASGLPRRTGELFF. Full variable domain (remainder filled in from reference TRBV11-2 and TRBJ2-2): EAGVAQSPRYKIIEKRQSVAFWCNPISGHATLYWYQQILGQGPKLLIQFQNNGVVDDSQLPKDRFSAERLKGVDSTLKIQPAKLEDSAVYLCASGLPRRTGELFFGEGSRLTVL.